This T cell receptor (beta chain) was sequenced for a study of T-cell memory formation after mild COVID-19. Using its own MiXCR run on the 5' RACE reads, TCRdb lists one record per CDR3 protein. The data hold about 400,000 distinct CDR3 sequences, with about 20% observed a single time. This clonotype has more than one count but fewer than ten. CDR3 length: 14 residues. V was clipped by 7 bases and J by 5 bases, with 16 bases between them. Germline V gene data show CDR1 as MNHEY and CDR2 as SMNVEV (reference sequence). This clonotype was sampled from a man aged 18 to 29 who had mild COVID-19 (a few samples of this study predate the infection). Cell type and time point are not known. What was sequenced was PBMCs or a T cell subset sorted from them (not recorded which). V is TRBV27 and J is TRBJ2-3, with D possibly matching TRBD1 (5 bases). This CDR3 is CASTYSQGGDTQYF. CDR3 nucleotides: TGTGCCAGCACCTACTCCCAGGGTGGAGATACGCAGTATTTT.